This T cell receptor (beta chain) stems from a study of blood T cells in healthy people across ages. Overall study findings and caveats: Those diversity estimates obtained from one million T cells were thought to be underestimates.

This CDR3 has 16 residues. V lost 6 bases to trimming and J lost 0 bases; unmatched junction nucleotides: 10. The authors ran a second PCR of about 6 to 11 cycles using a sample-barcoded 5' primer and a J-beta primer mix. One entry per CDR3 protein, called by TCRdb with MiXCR from the 5' RACE reads. The sample lists 780,000 or so distinct CDR3 sequences; roughly 56% were seen once. About this clonotype itself: The antigen is undetermined.

Sequenced sample: blood. V is TRBV12-3 or TRBV12-4 and J is TRBJ1-2; TRBD1 aligns across 7 bases. The clonotype comes from a man aged 40-50 years in good health. The CDR3 sequence: CASSQPDRAPNYGYTF. The CDR3 DNA reads as TGTGCCAGCAGCCAACCAGACAGGGCTCCTAACTATGGCTACACCTTC.